The clone carrying this T cell receptor (beta chain) has ten or more counts. Antigen unknown. Arm-PCR with iRepertoire HTBI primers amplified the CDR3 regions for these TCR beta libraries. TCRdb recomputed calls from the multiplex PCR reads with MiXCR, one row per CDR3 protein. The sample includes 300,000 to 400,000 distinct CDR3 sequences, approximately 15% of them seen just once. Time point denoted: newly diagnosed GD, antithyroid drugs for less than 3 months. Construction of the TCR library relied on RNA isolated from PBMCs. This sample was taken from a study of regulatory T cells in long-lasting Graves disease. About the study: Antithyroid drug use was under 3 months in newly diagnosed Graves' patients. Points from the study as a whole: Clonotypes that were public and shared totalled 2,741 in persistent patients versus roughly 1,000 in new patients.

The CDR3 loop spans 14 amino acids. Germline CDR1 and CDR2: SGHKS and YYEKEE (reference sequence). V shed 4 bases and J shed 6 bases, with 14 bases lying between them. These same records also appear under a second study, on T cells in Graves' hyperthyroidism and ophthalmopathy. From that study: First-round RT-PCR targeting the TCR CDR3 was performed with the HTBI primer set. The model made its ophthalmopathy prediction, and onset followed a median about 6 months later.

Material: peripheral blood mononuclear cells (PBMCs), obtained at new diagnosis, from a patient treated with antithyroid drugs. This chain links TRBV5-5 with TRBJ2-4, with D perhaps TRBD1 (6 bases). This TCR derives from a man aged 35-49 years with Graves disease. The CDR3 coding sequence is TGTGCCAGCAGCCCGAGGGACATGTCAAACATTCAGTACTTC. Translating gives CASSPRDMSNIQYF.